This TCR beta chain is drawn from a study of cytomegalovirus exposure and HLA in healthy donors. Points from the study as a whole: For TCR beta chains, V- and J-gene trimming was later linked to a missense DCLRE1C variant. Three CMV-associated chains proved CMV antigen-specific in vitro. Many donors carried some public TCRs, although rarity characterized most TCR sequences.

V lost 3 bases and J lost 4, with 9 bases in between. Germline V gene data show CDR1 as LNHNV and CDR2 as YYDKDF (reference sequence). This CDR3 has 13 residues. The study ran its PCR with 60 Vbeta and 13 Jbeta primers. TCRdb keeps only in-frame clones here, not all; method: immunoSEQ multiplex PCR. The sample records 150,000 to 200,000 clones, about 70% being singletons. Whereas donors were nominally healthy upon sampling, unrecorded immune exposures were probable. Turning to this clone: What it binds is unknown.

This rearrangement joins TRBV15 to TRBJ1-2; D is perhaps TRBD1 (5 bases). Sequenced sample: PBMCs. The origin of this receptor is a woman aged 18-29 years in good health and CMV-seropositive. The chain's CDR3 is CATSRAGIYGYTF. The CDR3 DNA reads TGTGCCACCAGCAGGGCAGGGATCTATGGCTACACCTTC.